These T cell receptor beta chains were read from a single sample in a study of cytomegalovirus exposure and HLA in healthy donors. Method: immunoSEQ multiplex PCR; TCRdb's copy keeps in-frame clones and lacks some. The data hold about 180,000 clones, with 75% to 85% observed a single time. Sequences were obtained from PBMCs. The receptors were gathered from a woman aged 25 to 39 in good health and CMV-seronegative. Each CDR3 is given with its conserved first and last residue. Fields, in order: clone size, V gene, J gene, D gene, CDR3 protein, CDR3 DNA. A D gene is named only where the DNA matches it firmly. The size of a clone is reported for some rows only, either as once, few or many, or as a class for expanded clones.

-	TRBV18	TRBJ1-4	TRBD1	CASSTTGGTPIDAKLFF	TGTGCCAGCTCGACGACAGGGGGAACCCCGATAGATGCAAAACTGTTTTTT
-	TRBV19	TRBJ1-4	TRBD1	CASCYRGTGEKLFF	TGTGCCAGTTGCTACAGGGGTACGGGTGAAAAACTGTTTTTT
-	TRBV15	TRBJ2-3	TRBD2	CATSRVAGGQADTQYF	TGTGCCACCAGCAGAGTTGCGGGGGGGCAGGCAGATACGCAGTATTTT
-	TRBV7-3	TRBJ2-1	-	CASSLPQYNEQFF	TGTGCCAGCAGCTTACCACAGTACAATGAGCAGTTCTTC
-	TRBV7-6	TRBJ2-3	-	CASSPYRAITDTQYF	TGTGCCAGCAGCCCCTACAGGGCAATCACAGATACGCAGTATTTT
-	TRBV2	TRBJ2-2	TRBD1	CASSELTGMNTGELFF	TGTGCCAGCAGTGAATTGACAGGGATGAACACCGGGGAGCTGTTTTTT
-	TRBV7-8	TRBJ2-1	-	CASSPYLRGAIYNEQFF	TGTGCCAGCAGCCCCTACTTACGGGGGGCTATCTACAATGAGCAGTTCTTC
-	TRBV9	TRBJ2-1	-	CASSVVTSSNEQFF	TGTGCCAGCAGCGTAGTTACTAGCAGCAATGAGCAGTTCTTC
-	TRBV27	TRBJ2-3	-	CASGQHTDTQYF	TGTGCCAGCGGACAGCACACAGATACGCAGTATTTT
-	TRBV27	TRBJ2-6	-	CAARGTGSGANVLTF	TGTGCCGCCCGGGGGACGGGGTCTGGGGCCAACGTCCTGACTTTC
-	TRBV30	TRBJ1-3	-	CAWSVVGTLGNTIYF	TGTGCCTGGAGTGTAGTGGGGACACTCGGAAACACCATATATTTT
-	TRBV5-6	TRBJ2-1	TRBD2	CASSPISSGGRGEQFF	TGTGCCAGCAGCCCCATATCTAGCGGGGGGCGGGGTGAGCAGTTCTTC
-	TRBV30	TRBJ1-1	TRBD1	CAWITRDRPRNTEAFF	TGTGCCTGGATCACTAGGGACAGACCAAGGAACACTGAAGCTTTCTTT
-	TRBV18	TRBJ1-2	-	CASSPPGQLWHYGYTF	TGTGCCAGCTCACCACCGGGACAACTCTGGCACTATGGCTACACCTTC
-	TRBV11-2	TRBJ2-5	-	CASRQDPGETQYF	TGTGCCAGCAGGCAGGACCCAGGGGAGACCCAGTACTTC
-	TRBV5-1	TRBJ2-5	-	CASSLGAVSKETQYF	TGCGCCAGCAGCTTGGGGGCAGTTTCAAAAGAGACCCAGTACTTC
-	TRBV28	TRBJ2-6	-	CASGGALRGGGIISGANVLTF	TGTGCCAGCGGGGGTGCGCTTAGGGGGGGCGGAATTATCTCTGGGGCCAACGTCCTGACTTTC
-	TRBV19	TRBJ2-7	-	CASSDRPYEQYF	TGTGCCAGTAGCGACAGACCCTACGAGCAGTACTTC
-	TRBV10-3	TRBJ2-7	TRBD2	CAISERERAYEQYF	TGTGCCATCTCAGAGCGGGAAAGAGCCTACGAGCAGTACTTC
few	TRBV5-1	TRBJ1-6	-	CASSESNSPLHF	TGCGCCAGCAGCGAGAGTAATTCACCCCTCCACTTT
-	TRBV5-1	TRBJ2-7	TRBD1	CASRLAGTGVYEQYF	TGCGCCAGCAGACTAGCCGGGACAGGGGTTTACGAGCAGTACTTC
-	TRBV18	TRBJ1-4	-	CASSDTGSFYEKLFF	TGTGCCAGCTCGGACACAGGGTCCTTTTATGAAAAACTGTTTTTT
few	TRBV5-1	TRBJ2-2	TRBD2	CASRDPSGRPNTGELFF	TGCGCCAGCAGAGACCCTAGCGGGAGGCCGAACACCGGGGAGCTGTTTTTT
once	TRBV6-5	TRBJ1-5	TRBD1	CASSSRQGGNQPQHF	TGTGCCAGCAGTTCCCGACAGGGGGGCAATCAGCCCCAGCATTTT
-	TRBV5-1	TRBJ2-7	-	CASSPGAPYEQYF	TGCGCCAGCAGCCCAGGGGCGCCCTACGAGCAGTACTTC
-	TRBV9	TRBJ2-7	-	CASSPRQDYEQYF	TGTGCCAGCAGCCCCCGGCAGGACTACGAGCAGTACTTC
once	TRBV4-1	TRBJ1-5	-	CASSQAQGGNQPQHF	TGCGCCAGCAGCCAAGCCCAGGGAGGTAATCAGCCCCAGCATTTT
-	TRBV7-6	TRBJ2-1	TRBD2	CASSRSSGSGEQFF	TGTGCCAGCAGTCGGTCTAGCGGGAGTGGTGAGCAGTTCTTC
-	TRBV5-4	TRBJ2-3	TRBD1	CASSSTLGQGAPDTQYF	TGTGCCAGCAGCTCCACTCTGGGACAGGGGGCACCAGATACGCAGTATTTT
-	TRBV7-2	TRBJ2-7	-	CASSSLGGASYEQYF	TGTGCCAGCAGCTCTCTTGGGGGGGCCTCCTACGAGCAGTACTTC
-	TRBV7-2	TRBJ1-5	TRBD1	CASSVTDRENQPQHF	TGTGCCAGCAGCGTAACGGACAGGGAGAATCAGCCCCAGCATTTT
-	TRBV11-3	TRBJ2-6	TRBD2	CASSSGGSGANVLTF	TGTGCCAGCAGCTCGGGGGGCTCTGGGGCCAACGTCCTGACTTTC
few	TRBV9	TRBJ2-1	TRBD2	CASSVTTSGGLNEQFF	TGTGCCAGCAGCGTGACGACTAGCGGGGGTTTGAATGAGCAGTTCTTC
few	TRBV7-2	TRBJ2-1	-	CASSYPGNNEQFF	TGTGCCAGCAGCTACCCAGGAAACAATGAGCAGTTCTTC
-	TRBV4-2	TRBJ2-2	-	CASSPTPPGGPGVTGELFF	TGTGCCAGCAGCCCGACCCCCCCCGGAGGGCCTGGGGTCACCGGGGAGCTGTTTTTT
-	TRBV6-4	TRBJ1-3	-	CASSDPGSTSGNTIYF	TGTGCTAGCAGTGATCCGGGGTCTACCTCTGGAAACACCATATATTTT
-	TRBV6-1	TRBJ1-2	TRBD1	CAIDSGTVSRGYTF	TGTGCCATCGACTCGGGGACAGTCTCGAGGGGCTACACCTTC
-	TRBV7-9	TRBJ2-7	-	CASSPQGDSSYEQYF	TGTGCCAGCAGCCCACAGGGAGATTCCTCCTACGAGCAGTACTTC
-	TRBV2	TRBJ2-1	-	CASSEEPGWRWNEQFF	TGTGCCAGCAGTGAAGAGCCGGGGTGGCGGTGGAATGAGCAGTTCTTC
-	TRBV7-2	TRBJ1-5	TRBD1	CASSTRTGSNQPQHF	TGTGCCAGCAGCACAAGGACAGGGAGCAATCAGCCCCAGCATTTT
-	TRBV20-1	TRBJ2-7	-	CSARDLYEQYF	TGCAGTGCTAGAGATCTGTACGAGCAGTACTTC